These T cell receptor beta chains were read from a single sample in a study of CD8 T cells in Susac syndrome. TCRdb re-called the immunoSEQ multiplex PCR reads through MiXCR, storing one row per CDR3 protein. The sample records roughly 100,000 distinct CDR3 sequences, approximately 96% being singletons. Sequencing was carried out using CD8+ T cells from PBMCs. The receptors originated from a human donor with Susac syndrome. Both conserved end residues are part of each CDR3. D genes are given only for firm matches. Clone sizes are given selectively: once, few, many, or a class where the clone is expanded.

j_gene,d_gene,abundance,v_gene,CDR3aa,CDR3nt
TRBJ1-2,TRBD1,once,TRBV4-1,CASSQARQGVLGYTF,TGCGCCAGCAGCCAAGCTCGACAGGGGGTATTAGGCTACACCTTC
TRBJ1-2,-,-,TRBV6-5,CASSPSQGGYGYTF,TGTGCCAGCTCCCCCTCCCAAGGTGGCTATGGCTACACCTTC
TRBJ2-1,TRBD2,-,TRBV6-5,CASSSPRTSGGGEQFF,TGTGCCAGCAGTTCGCCTCGGACTAGCGGGGGTGGAGAGCAGTTCTTC
TRBJ2-1,-,few,TRBV11-2,CASSGEGRGSGDEQFF,TGTGCCAGCAGCGGAGAAGGCAGGGGCTCGGGAGATGAGCAGTTCTTC
TRBJ1-2,-,-,TRBV30,CAWRGGGYTF,TGTGCCTGGAGAGGTGGTGGCTACACCTTC
TRBJ1-5,-,-,TRBV30,CAWSEGENQPQHF,TGTGCCTGGAGTGAGGGGGAAAATCAGCCCCAGCATTTT
TRBJ1-2,-,once,TRBV24-1,CATSAGPSEDGYTF,TGTGCCACCAGTGCGGGCCCTTCGGAAGATGGCTACACCTTC
TRBJ2-5,-,-,TRBV7-9,CASSFNGATQYF,TGTGCCAGCAGCTTCAATGGCGCGACCCAGTACTTC
TRBJ2-7,-,-,TRBV30,CAWSGTYEQYF,TGTGCCTGGAGTGGGACCTACGAGCAGTACTTC
TRBJ2-7,TRBD2,-,TRBV28,CASSSLRAGGNYEQYF,TGTGCCAGCAGTTCCCTGAGAGCGGGGGGTAACTACGAGCAGTACTTC
TRBJ2-7,TRBD1,-,TRBV24-1,CATSGGTGSDEQYF,TGTGCCACCAGTGGTGGGACAGGGAGCGACGAGCAGTACTTC
TRBJ1-3,-,-,TRBV6-1,CATTTAGHLLSGNTIYF,TGTGCCACTACCACCGCTGGACACTTACTCTCTGGAAACACCATATATTTT
TRBJ1-1,-,-,TRBV15,CATSNQEYTEAFF,TGTGCCACCAGCAACCAAGAATACACTGAAGCTTTCTTT
TRBJ2-1,TRBD2,-,TRBV29-1,CSVDAAGDFHNEQFF,TGCAGCGTTGACGCGGCGGGGGATTTCCACAATGAGCAGTTCTTC
TRBJ1-1,-,-,TRBV7-9,CASSLDREFMNTEAFF,TGTGCCAGCAGCTTAGACAGGGAATTTATGAACACTGAAGCTTTCTTT
TRBJ2-7,-,-,TRBV11-2,CASSDRAEQYF,TGTGCCAGCAGCGACAGAGCCGAGCAGTACTTC
TRBJ1-1,TRBD1,-,TRBV10-3,CAISWTGGNTEAFF,TGTGCCATCAGTTGGACAGGGGGGAACACTGAAGCTTTCTTT
TRBJ1-1,-,-,TRBV3-1,CASSPRVNMNTEAFF,TGTGCCAGCAGCCCGCGGGTTAATATGAACACTGAAGCTTTCTTT
TRBJ1-4,TRBD1,once,TRBV4-2,CASSRDRGSEKLFF,TGTGCCAGCAGCCGGGACAGGGGGAGCGAAAAACTGTTTTTT
TRBJ1-1,TRBD1,-,TRBV7-2,CASSLPPTGLNTEAFF,TGTGCCAGCAGCTTACCGCCGACAGGGTTGAACACTGAAGCTTTCTTT
TRBJ2-3,-,-,TRBV20-1,CSARDRGAHLYTQYF,TGCAGTGCTAGAGATAGGGGGGCCCATCTATATACGCAGTATTTT
TRBJ2-5,-,-,TRBV7-2,CASSSRPGASETQYF,TGTGCCAGCAGCTCACGTCCAGGGGCGAGCGAGACCCAGTACTTC
TRBJ1-4,TRBD1,-,TRBV30,CACQGGEEKLFF,TGTGCCTGCCAGGGGGGCGAGGAAAAACTGTTTTTT
TRBJ2-7,TRBD1,-,TRBV30,CAWSLQGASLYEQYF,TGTGCCTGGAGTCTACAGGGGGCGTCCCTCTACGAGCAGTACTTC
TRBJ1-2,-,-,TRBV25-1,CASRGADGASYGYTF,TGTGCCAGCAGGGGGGCCGATGGCGCCAGCTATGGCTACACCTTC
TRBJ2-3,-,-,TRBV30,CAWSPSRRNTQYF,TGTGCCTGGAGTCCCTCTAGGAGAAATACGCAGTATTTT
TRBJ2-2,TRBD2,-,TRBV20-1,CSARDLGLAGGTGELFF,TGCAGTGCTAGAGATTTGGGACTAGCGGGGGGTACCGGGGAGCTGTTTTTT
TRBJ1-4,-,once,TRBV5-4,CASSVPDRLAGGGKLFF,TGTGCCAGCAGCGTTCCAGACCGACTAGCGGGGGGCGGAAAACTGTTTTTT
TRBJ1-2,-,-,TRBV4-3,CASSQDGVGTQGTAGYTF,TGCGCCAGCAGCCAAGATGGGGTTGGGACCCAGGGGACCGCCGGCTACACCTTC
TRBJ1-1,-,-,TRBV5-1,CASSLGGGGEAFF,TGCGCCAGCAGCTTGGGAGGGGGTGGCGAAGCTTTCTTT
TRBJ2-7,-,-,TRBV5-6,CASSRQVSSYEQYF,TGTGCCAGCAGTAGACAGGTTTCCTCCTACGAGCAGTACTTC
TRBJ1-2,-,-,TRBV29-1,CSVEDGREKRYGYTF,TGCAGCGTTGAAGATGGAAGGGAGAAGAGGTATGGCTACACCTTC
TRBJ1-2,-,-,TRBV7-9,CASSPTGPWGYTF,TGTGCCAGCAGCCCAACAGGGCCCTGGGGCTACACCTTC
TRBJ1-2,-,-,TRBV4-2,CASTGRTDSIYGYTF,TGTGCCAGCACCGGAAGGACCGACTCAATTTATGGCTACACCTTC
TRBJ2-7,-,once,TRBV5-6,CASSFGAISEQYF,TGTGCCAGCAGCTTCGGGGCTATCAGCGAGCAGTACTTC
TRBJ2-1,-,-,TRBV12-5,CASLGGADEQFF,TGTGCTAGTCTGGGGGGGGCCGATGAGCAGTTCTTC
TRBJ2-7,TRBD2,-,TRBV6-5,CASSPGTSGPYEQYF,TGTGCCAGCAGTCCCGGGACTAGCGGACCCTACGAGCAGTACTTC
TRBJ2-1,-,-,TRBV30,CAWSRPPRGPYNEQFF,TGTGCCTGGAGTCGCCCCCCCAGGGGCCCCTACAATGAGCAGTTCTTC
TRBJ2-3,TRBD2,-,TRBV7-2,CASSYAGGRADTQYF,TGTGCCAGCAGCTACGCGGGGGGGCGTGCAGATACGCAGTATTTT
TRBJ1-2,TRBD1,-,TRBV7-9,CASSAGQGGYGYTF,TGTGCCAGCAGCGCGGGACAGGGAGGCTATGGCTACACCTTC
TRBJ1-1,TRBD1,-,TRBV7-3,CASSSGTGENTEAFF,TGTGCCAGCAGCTCCGGGACAGGGGAGAACACTGAAGCTTTCTTT
TRBJ1-1,-,-,TRBV24-1,CATSEQDSEAFF,TGTGCCACCAGTGAACAGGACAGCGAAGCTTTCTTT
TRBJ1-2,-,-,TRBV5-1,CASSLDRRVYGYTF,TGCGCCAGCAGCTTGGATCGACGCGTTTATGGCTACACCTTC
TRBJ1-2,TRBD1,-,TRBV20-1,CSARRTGVGYGYTF,TGCAGTGCTAGAAGGACAGGGGTCGGCTATGGCTACACCTTC
TRBJ2-3,TRBD2,-,TRBV3-1,CASSPLISGGSDTQYF,TGTGCCAGCAGCCCCCTGATTAGCGGGGGTTCGGATACGCAGTATTTT
TRBJ2-4,-,-,TRBV5-6,CASSLGGLGNIQYF,TGTGCCAGCAGCTTGGGGGGATTAGGAAACATTCAGTACTTC
TRBJ2-5,-,-,TRBV30,CAWEMGETQYF,TGTGCCTGGGAAATGGGAGAGACCCAGTACTTC
TRBJ1-2,-,-,TRBV9,CASSVGNLGVYGYTF,TGTGCCAGCAGCGTAGGAAACCTTGGGGTCTATGGCTACACCTTC
TRBJ2-7,TRBD1,once,TRBV13,CASSSVGGQGPYYEQYF,TGTGCCAGCAGCTCCGTTGGTGGACAGGGTCCGTACTACGAGCAGTACTTC
TRBJ1-2,-,-,TRBV13,CASNSGSQQVIYGYTF,TGTGCCAGCAACTCAGGCTCCCAACAGGTGATCTATGGCTACACCTTC
TRBJ1-2,-,-,TRBV12-3/TRBV12-4,CASSGTFYGYTF,TGTGCCAGCAGTGGGACTTTCTATGGCTACACCTTC
TRBJ2-7,-,-,TRBV6-5,CASSYSVSYEQYF,TGTGCCAGCAGTTACAGCGTCTCCTACGAGCAGTACTTC
TRBJ1-6,-,-,TRBV20-1,CSARDPDAGRHSPLHF,TGCAGTGCTAGAGACCCCGACGCAGGGAGACATTCACCCCTCCACTTT